These 30 T cell receptor beta chains were all obtained from the same sample, sequenced in a study of cytomegalovirus exposure and HLA in healthy donors (dated by TCRdb to 2016 to 2017). The library was generated by the immunoSEQ multiplex PCR assay. The multiplex PCR relied on a mix of 60 forward primers for TCR Vbeta segments and 13 reverse primers for TCR Jbeta segments. The immuneACCESS repertoire file appears here via TCRdb, limited to in-frame rearrangements. These files lack a portion of the clones; in checked studies, under half of the deficit traces to unresolved V genes, and the cause of the others is not known. The sample yields about 130,000 clones; about three quarters were counted once. The ten largest clonotypes hold approximately 1.7% of the sample. Sequencing was done on a sample of PBMCs. The receptor set was obtained from a woman aged 40 to 55 in good health and CMV-seronegative.

The rearrangement links TRBV5-5 to TRBJ1-3, with no clear D. Trimming removed 0 bases at V and 2 bases at J, with 9 bases between. The CDR3 is 15 residues long. Per the germline V gene, CDR1 is SGHKS and CDR2 is YYEKEE (reference sequence). CDR3 amino acids: CASSLDWATGNTIYF. CDR3 nucleotide sequence: TGTGCCAGCAGCTTGGATTGGGCAACTGGAAACACCATATATTTT.

This rearrangement joins TRBV19 to TRBJ2-2, with D perhaps matching TRBD2 (6 bases). The V gene lost 6 bases and the J gene lost 3 bases, with 17 bases spanning the gap. This CDR3 has 16 amino acids. Germline assignment: CDR1 LNHDA and CDR2 SQIVND (reference sequence). CDR3 amino acids: CASRRRGRSDTGELFF. CDR3 sequence (DNA): TGTGCCAGTAGGCGGAGGGGTCGGTCGGACACCGGGGAGCTGTTTTTT. Drawing the rest from reference TRBV19 and TRBJ2-2, the complete variable domain is DGGITQSPKYLFRKEGQNVTLSCEQNLNHDAMYWYRQDPGQGLRLIYYSQIVNDFQKGDIAEGYSVSREKKESFPLTVTSAQKNPTAFYLCASRRRGRSDTGELFFGEGSRLTVL.

The chain couples TRBV6-1 to TRBJ2-3; 10 bases align to TRBD2. J lost 5 bases, V lost 3 bases, and 14 bases had no gene match. Germline assignment: CDR1 MNHNS and CDR2 SASEGT. The CDR3 totals 18 residues. The CDR3 loop reads CASSDPGLAVGGGDTQYF. The DNA of the CDR3 is TGTGCCAGCAGTGACCCCGGACTAGCGGTAGGTGGAGGAGATACGCAGTATTTT.

This chain joins TRBV11-3 and TRBJ1-2; D remains ambiguous. Germline V CDR1 and CDR2: SGHNT, YENEEA. The CDR3 sequence is 14 residues long. Trimming removed 2 bases from V and 4 bases from J, with 11 bases in between. For the CDR3, the DNA is TGTGCCAGCAGCTTAAGACGGGTTGGCTATGGCTACACCTTC. It yields the protein CASSLRRVGYGYTF.

This clone occurred many times. The chain links TRBV4-1 to TRBJ2-1; 7 bases agree with TRBD2. Per the germline V gene, CDR1 is MGHRA and CDR2 is YSYEKL. CDR3 size: 15 residues. V lost 4 bases, J lost 10 bases, and 13 bases stayed unmatched. The CDR3 bases are TGCGCCAGCAGCCCGACTCCATCGCTAGCGGAAGAGCAGTTCTTC. It translates to CASSPTPSLAEEQFF.

This chain connects TRBV29-1 to TRBJ2-7; 10 nucleotides match TRBD1. The J segment lost 4 bases and the V segment lost 6 bases, leaving 3 bases of the junction unmatched. The CDR3 has 12 residues. Germline V gives CDR1 SQVTM, CDR2 ANQGSEA. The CDR3: CSVPGQGYEQYF. The DNA for the CDR3 is TGCAGCGTACCGGGACAGGGGTACGAGCAGTACTTC.

This clone was detected only once. The chain links TRBV7-7 to TRBJ2-3, with 9 bases aligning to TRBD2. Germline CDR1 is SSHAT and CDR2 is FNYEAQ (reference sequence). Losses at the gene ends were 1 base for V and 5 bases for J; bases not matched to a gene: 10. The length of the CDR3 is 17 residues. Written as DNA, the CDR3 is TGTGCCAGCAGCTTAGGGCCGGCGGGAGGGAGAGAAGATACGCAGTATTTT. Translating gives CASSLGPAGGREDTQYF.

This clone was detected a few times. This chain links TRBV28 with TRBJ2-1; 12 nucleotides match TRBD2. The CDR3 spans 23 residues. J was trimmed by 4 bases and V by 5 bases; bases with no gene match: 27. Per the germline V gene, CDR1 is MDHEN and CDR2 is SYDVKM. This CDR3 reads CASSRWDDRGHNELAGGYNEQFF. The CDR3 bases are TGTGCCAGCAGTAGATGGGACGACCGGGGACACAACGAACTAGCGGGAGGATACAATGAGCAGTTCTTC.

About this clone itself: Sequence at one end of the junction differs from germline and may be a read error. The V and J genes are TRBV5-1 and TRBJ1-4; TRBD1 aligns across 8 bases. This CDR3 is built from 16 residues. Germline CDR1 and CDR2: SGHRS and YFSETQ. The CDR3 DNA follows: TGCGCCAGCAGCCCCAATTCGGGCAGGGGGCATGAAAAACTGCTTTTT. Translated, it gives CASSPNSGRGHEKLLF.

CDR3 region: CASSWGGSGASTDTQYF. The CDR3, as DNA: TGTGCCAGCAGCTGGGGGGGTAGCGGGGCTAGCACAGATACGCAGTATTTT. This chain uses TRBV5-6 with TRBJ2-3; 8 nucleotides line up with TRBD2. Losses at the gene ends were 3 bases for V and 0 bases for J; bases not matched to a gene: 9. The germline V gene has CDR1 SGHDT and CDR2 YYEEEE. CDR3 length: 17 residues.

CDR3 loop: CASSYQEETQYF. CDR3 in DNA: TGCGCCAGCAGCTACCAGGAAGAGACCCAGTACTTC. The chain joins TRBV5-1 to TRBJ2-5, with unresolved D. V was trimmed by 3 bases and J by 3 bases, leaving 6 bases between them. CDR3 length: 12 residues. The germline V gene encodes CDR1 SGHRS and CDR2 YFSETQ.

A few counts support this clone. This rearrangement joins TRBV9 to TRBJ1-1; no definite D call. This CDR3 has 13 residues. V lost 0 bases to trimming and J lost 1 base, with 4 bases between them. CDR1 and CDR2 (germline): SGDLS, YYNGEE. The CDR3: CASSVDQNTEAFF. CDR3 coding DNA: TGTGCCAGCAGCGTAGATCAGAACACTGAAGCTTTCTTT.

The chain combines TRBV7-9 with TRBJ2-7; TRBD1 aligns across 7 bases. V trimming: 6 bases; J trimming: 6 bases; junction bases outside the gene matches: 11. The CDR3 extends over 14 amino acids. CDR1 is SEHNR and CDR2 is FQNEAQ in the germline V gene (reference sequence). In DNA, the CDR3 is TGTGCCAGCAGTCCCCCAAAAGGGGGCGGCGAGCAGTACTTC. Its protein is CASSPPKGGGEQYF.

V gene TRBV5-6 combines with J gene TRBJ2-3; 11 nucleotides match TRBD2. CDR3 length: 14 residues. V trimming: 0 bases; J trimming: 11 bases; junction bases outside the gene matches: 5. CDR1 is SGHDT and CDR2 is YYEEEE in the germline V gene. The DNA of the CDR3 is TGTGCCAGCAGCTTGGGGGGACTAGCGGAGCTGCAGTATTTT. It is translated as CASSLGGLAELQYF. The whole variable domain, remainder taken from reference TRBV5-6 and TRBJ2-3, is DAGVTQSPTHLIKTRGQQVTLRCSPKSGHDTVSWYQQALGQGPQFIFQYYEEEERQRGNFPDRFSGHQFPNYSSELNVNALLLGDSALYLCASSLGGLAELQYFGPGTRLTVL.

The J gene is TRBJ2-7, the V gene TRBV9; D may be TRBD2 (5 bases). The CDR3 is made up of 14 amino acids. Germline lookup yields CDR1 SGDLS and CDR2 YYNGEE. Deletions cut 3 bases from V and 2 bases from J, with 12 bases between. In DNA, the CDR3 is TGTGCCAGCAGCGCCGCCGGAGCGGCCTACGAGCAGTACTTC. This sequence encodes CASSAAGAAYEQYF. The complete variable domain, with remaining parts taken from reference TRBV9 and TRBJ2-7, reads DSGVTQTPKHLITATGQRVTLRCSPRSGDLSVYWYQQSLDQGLQFLIQYYNGEERAKGNILERFSAQQFPDLHSELNLSSLELGDSALYFCASSAAGAAYEQYFGPGTRLTVT.

V is TRBV5-1 and J is TRBJ1-4; no clear D gene. Germline lookup yields CDR1 SGHRS and CDR2 YFSETQ. The CDR3 is 14 residues long. The V end was cut by 4 bases, the J end by 7 bases, with 14 bases between. The CDR3 nucleotides are TGCGCCAGCAGCCCTGGCCTCGGAGGTGAAAAACTGTTTTTT. As protein: CASSPGLGGEKLFF.

This clone was observed a few times. V gene TRBV19 combines with J gene TRBJ1-1, with TRBD1 matching 10 bases. CDR3 length equals 17 residues. CDR1 and CDR2 (germline): LNHDA, SQIVND (reference sequence). The ends lost 4 bases at V and 2 bases at J; junction bases unmatched: 10. The CDR3 DNA reads as TGTGCCAGTAGTACAGACCCCCGGGACAGGGGCAACACTGAAGCTTTCTTT. Amino acids: CASSTDPRDRGNTEAFF.

The gene calls are TRBV14 and TRBJ2-5; 11 nucleotides agree with TRBD2. Germline V lookup: CDR1 SGHDN, CDR2 FVKESK. The CDR3 contains 14 residues. V lost 4 bases and J lost 11; bases outside the gene matches: 9. The CDR3 nucleotides are TGTGCCAGCAGCCTACTAGCGGGAGTAGGGGAGCAGTACTTC. As protein: CASSLLAGVGEQYF. Based on the CDR3 plus reference TRBV14 and TRBJ2-5, the full variable domain is EAGVTQFPSHSVIEKGQTVTLRCDPISGHDNLYWYRRVMGKEIKFLLHFVKESKQDESGMPNNRFLAERTGGTYSTLKVQPAELEDSGVYFCASSLLAGVGEQYFGPGTRLLVL.

The J gene is TRBJ2-3, the V gene TRBV9; D ambiguous. This CDR3 contains 13 residues. Germline CDR1 SGDLS, CDR2 YYNGEE. Between the trimmed V and J ends, which lost 0 bases and 2 bases, there was a span of 4 bases. The CDR3 here is CASSVVATDTQYF. For the CDR3, the DNA is TGTGCCAGCAGCGTAGTGGCCACAGATACGCAGTATTTT.

The rearrangement joins TRBV5-5 to TRBJ1-2, with TRBD1 identical over 8 bases. This CDR3 contains 17 residues. The germline gives CDR1 SGHKS, CDR2 YYEKEE (reference sequence). The junction had 9 bases not matched to a gene; V was cut back by 2 bases and J by 0 bases. The CDR3 spells CASSLGTGGEANYGYTF. CDR3 bases: TGTGCCAGCAGCTTAGGGACAGGCGGGGAAGCTAACTATGGCTACACCTTC.

The chain combines TRBV2 with TRBJ2-1; 16 bases line up with TRBD2. The germline V gene encodes CDR1 SNHLY and CDR2 FYNNEI. Unmatched junction bases numbered 11, after V lost 10 bases and J lost 2 bases. CDR3 size: 18 residues. The CDR3 DNA reads TGTGCCACCCCCTCCGGGACTAGCGGGGGGGCCCCCTACAATGAGCAGTTCTTC. It specifies CATPSGTSGGAPYNEQFF.

V usage is TRBV7-9 and J usage is TRBJ1-1; 7 bases line up with TRBD1. Losses at the gene ends were 3 bases for V and 10 bases for J; bases not matched to a gene: 5. Germline loops: CDR1 SEHNR, CDR2 FQNEAQ (reference sequence). This CDR3 has 12 residues. The CDR3 sequence: CASSFDRAVAFF. The CDR3 bases are TGTGCCAGCAGCTTTGACAGGGCGGTAGCTTTCTTT.

With respect to this clone: Mismatch with germline at one junction end may stem from a read error. The gene calls are TRBV5-4 and TRBJ2-4, with D possibly being TRBD2 (6 bases). Germline lookup yields CDR1 SGHNT and CDR2 YYREEE (reference sequence). The CDR3 loop spans 16 amino acids. The CDR3 loop is CASSKGTALAKNSQYF. Here the CDR3 DNA reads TGTGCCAGCAGCAAAGGGACGGCACTAGCCAAAAACAGTCAGTACTTC.

The rearrangement uses TRBV6-5 and TRBJ2-1; 14 nucleotides line up with TRBD2. Germline CDR1 MNHEY, CDR2 SVGAGI. Trimming removed 4 bases from V and 3 bases from J; junction bases left unmatched: 2. The CDR3 runs to 16 residues. DNA for the CDR3: TGTGCCAGCAGTTCGGGACTAGCGGGAGTCTACAATGAGCAGTTCTTC. It is translated as CASSSGLAGVYNEQFF.

The V call is TRBV6-5, the J call TRBJ1-2; no reliable D call. Germline CDR1 is MNHEY and CDR2 is SVGAGI. This CDR3 has 16 amino acids. V dropped 2 bases and J dropped 7 bases, with 20 bases sitting between them. This CDR3 reads CASSYVRNGQSGGYTF. CDR3 sequence (DNA): TGTGCCAGCAGTTACGTGCGAAATGGGCAATCTGGTGGCTACACCTTC.

This clone appeared a single time. The rearrangement uses TRBV18 and TRBJ2-2; 9 nucleotides align to TRBD2. After removal of 6 bases from V and 5 bases from J, the junction contained 10 bases not matched to a gene. The germline V gene has CDR1 KGHSH and CDR2 LQKENI. This CDR3 contains 16 residues. CDR3 amino acids: CASSPGRTSDTGELFF. DNA for the CDR3: TGTGCCAGCTCTCCTGGTCGGACTAGCGATACCGGGGAGCTGTTTTTT.

This clone occurred once. This chain connects TRBV11-1 to TRBJ2-5, with TRBD1 as a possible D gene (7 bases). V was clipped by 1 base and J by 5 bases, with 26 bases between them. The CDR3 totals 19 residues. From germline, CDR1 is SGHAT and CDR2 FQDESV (reference sequence). CDR3 amino acids: CASSLEGAVARGFAETQYF. The CDR3 DNA reads TGTGCCAGCAGCTTAGAGGGGGCGGTGGCGCGGGGATTCGCTGAGACCCAGTACTTC.

As to this clone: The junction departs from the called germline gene at one end, perhaps through a read error. CDR3 protein: CASREGDKNSQYF. The CDR3 bases are TGTGCCAGCAGGGAGGGAGACAAAAACAGTCAGTACTTC. This sequence joins TRBV2 and TRBJ2-4; TRBD2 might be the D (6 bases). This CDR3 has 13 residues. Germline CDR1 and CDR2: SNHLY and FYNNEI.

This clone was seen a few times. The chain carries TRBV4-2 and TRBJ2-7, with 8 bases aligning to TRBD2. Germline V gives CDR1 LGHNA, CDR2 YNFKEQ. The length of the CDR3 is 15 residues. V shed 0 bases and J 2 bases; nucleotides not matched to a gene: 3. CDR3 sequence: CASSQELAVTYEQYF. In DNA form, the CDR3 reads TGTGCCAGCAGCCAAGAACTAGCGGTTACCTACGAGCAGTACTTC.

J is TRBJ2-5 and V is TRBV7-2, with TRBD2 matching over 12 bases. With 3 bases clipped from V and 5 bases from J, the junction kept 7 bases outside the gene matches. The CDR3 spans 16 residues. Germline CDR1 reads SGHTA; CDR2 reads FQGNSA. DNA for the CDR3: TGTGCCAGCAGCTTCCAACTAGCGGGGGGCCTTGAGACCCAGTACTTC. Its protein product is CASSFQLAGGLETQYF.